The text below deals with one T cell receptor (beta chain). Its antigen is unknown. The CDR3 length is 17 residues. V was pared by 4 bases and J by 1 base, with 8 bases of the junction left unmatched. The germline V gene has CDR1 MNHNS and CDR2 SASEGT. This record comes from a study of shared clonotypes between healthy human individuals. Study-level results: Memory subsets generally showed smaller estimated richness than naive subsets did. Exclusively blood specimens were collected; tissue repertoires likely differ.

Measured with immunoSEQ multiplex PCR; TCRdb has only the in-frame clones, and not every one. The sample lists about 2.4 million clones; just over 90% were seen once. The chain joins TRBV6-1 to TRBJ2-2; 8 positions agree with TRBD1. The sequencing sample was made of naive CD4+ T cells sorted from blood. Subset defined: CD45RA+ positively selected. The sequence derives from a man aged 18 to 29 in good health. CDR3 in DNA: TGTGCCAGCAGTGGGCGTAGTGGGACAGGGAACACCGGGGAGCTGTTTTTT. This gives the protein CASSGRSGTGNTGELFF.